This entry features one TCR beta chain sequence. This sample is part of a study of blood T cell repertoires in COVID-19. For the study at large: Sources were T cells, B-cell-depleted T cells, or PBMCs; the material itself was cDNA or gDNA.

The germline gives CDR1 MNHEY, CDR2 SVGAGI. The CDR3 loop spans 15 amino acids. J was trimmed by 4 bases and V by 2 bases; bases with no gene match: 4. In the authors' methods: Counts of nucleated cells, estimated from reference gene primer amplification, were obtained. The assay was immunoSEQ multiplex PCR, and TCRdb's table has in-frame clones only and misses some. For V, J and clone size, that table is used; D and trimming come from the DNA. The data contain fewer than 250,000 clones, 84% of them singletons. Material for sequencing was peripheral blood. The clonotype comes from a man between 50 and 59 years old with acute or convalescent COVID-19. J is TRBJ2-2 and V is TRBV6-5; 7 nucleotides align to TRBD2. CDR3 in amino acids: CASSYGTTFTGELFF. The CDR3 bases are TGTGCCAGCAGTTACGGGACTACATTCACCGGGGAGCTGTTTTTT.